A selection of T cell receptor beta chains follows, all from one sample in a study of tumor-infiltrating lymphocytes in localized non-small cell lung cancer. Repertoires were generated with immunoSEQ multiplex PCR, while TCRdb's copy carries only in-frame clones and drops some. The table includes just under 30,000 clones, approximately 85% detected once. The source material was lung tumor tissue. The receptor source for this set is a human donor with non-small cell lung cancer. Each CDR3 is given with its conserved first and last residue. The order of the fields is J gene, clone size, V gene, D gene, CDR3 protein, CDR3 DNA. D genes are given only for firm matches. Size is stated for part of the rows, as once, few or many counts, or as a class when the clone is expanded.

J: TRBJ2-7; size: NA; V: TRBV18; D: TRBD1; CDR3: CASSLTGGREQYF; DNA: TGTGCCAGCTCACTCACAGGGGGCAGGGAGCAGTACTTC
J: TRBJ1-2; size: NA; V: TRBV27; D: NA; CDR3: CASSWTRGGANYGYTF; DNA: TGTGCCAGCAGTTGGACACGGGGAGGTGCTAACTATGGCTACACCTTC
J: TRBJ1-2; size: few; V: TRBV5-1; D: NA; CDR3: CASRAGYDGYTF; DNA: TGCGCCAGCAGAGCGGGGTATGATGGCTACACCTTC
J: TRBJ1-1; size: NA; V: TRBV25-1; D: TRBD1; CDR3: CASSEFSGTVNTEAFF; DNA: TGTGCCAGCAGTGAATTCTCCGGGACAGTTAACACTGAAGCTTTCTTT
J: TRBJ2-1; size: few; V: TRBV18; D: TRBD1; CDR3: CASSRQGDFKYNEQFF; DNA: TGTGCCAGCTCGCGACAGGGGGATTTTAAGTACAATGAGCAGTTCTTC
J: TRBJ2-7; size: NA; V: TRBV7-8; D: NA; CDR3: CASSSRSGSSYEQYF; DNA: TGTGCCAGCAGCTCCCGGTCAGGTAGTTCCTACGAGCAGTACTTC
J: TRBJ2-5; size: NA; V: TRBV19; D: NA; CDR3: CASSIDLETQYF; DNA: TGTGCCAGTAGTATAGACCTGGAGACCCAGTACTTC
J: TRBJ1-2; size: NA; V: TRBV5-8; D: NA; CDR3: CASTISGPAVYGYTF; DNA: TGTGCCAGCACCATTAGCGGGCCAGCCGTCTATGGCTACACCTTC
J: TRBJ2-7; size: NA; V: TRBV4-3; D: NA; CDR3: CASSQAPDGAYEQYF; DNA: TGCGCCAGCAGCCAAGCCCCGGACGGGGCCTACGAGCAGTACTTC
J: TRBJ2-5; size: NA; V: TRBV4-1; D: NA; CDR3: CASSQDYRYQETQYF; DNA: TGCGCCAGCAGCCAAGACTACCGGTACCAAGAGACCCAGTACTTC
J: TRBJ1-6; size: NA; V: TRBV5-1; D: TRBD1; CDR3: CASSGSGTGNSPLHF; DNA: TGCGCCAGCAGCGGGTCCGGGACAGGGAATTCACCCCTCCACTTT
J: TRBJ2-6; size: NA; V: TRBV9; D: NA; CDR3: CASSPRDLWANVLTF; DNA: TGTGCCAGCAGCCCCCGGGACCTTTGGGCCAACGTCCTGACTTTC
J: TRBJ1-6; size: NA; V: TRBV7-2; D: NA; CDR3: CASSPFNSPLHF; DNA: TGTGCCAGCAGCCCCTTTAATTCACCCCTCCACTTT
J: TRBJ2-1; size: once; V: TRBV11-3; D: TRBD1; CDR3: CASSLVFHRGTYNEQFF; DNA: TGTGCCAGCAGCTTAGTCTTCCACAGGGGTACCTACAATGAGCAGTTCTTC
J: TRBJ2-7; size: few; V: TRBV7-2; D: NA; CDR3: CASSLAAGSLYEQYF; DNA: TGTGCCAGCAGCTTAGCGGCGGGGTCCCTTTACGAGCAGTACTTC
J: TRBJ1-2; size: NA; V: TRBV9; D: NA; CDR3: CASSVEGHTTNYGYTF; DNA: TGTGCCAGCAGCGTAGAGGGACACACCACTAACTATGGCTACACCTTC
J: TRBJ2-5; size: NA; V: TRBV11-2; D: NA; CDR3: CASSLAAFQETQYF; DNA: TGTGCCAGCAGCTTAGCAGCGTTTCAAGAGACCCAGTACTTC
J: TRBJ1-5; size: NA; V: TRBV6-6; D: NA; CDR3: CASLGQGSQPQHF; DNA: TGTGCCAGCCTTGGTCAGGGGAGTCAGCCCCAGCATTTT
J: TRBJ1-1; size: NA; V: TRBV9; D: NA; CDR3: CASEAGENTEAFF; DNA: TGTGCCAGCGAGGCAGGAGAGAACACTGAAGCTTTCTTT
J: TRBJ2-1; size: once; V: TRBV4-1; D: NA; CDR3: CASSLEGLASYNEQFF; DNA: TGCGCCAGCAGCCTGGAGGGGCTAGCGTCCTACAATGAGCAGTTCTTC
J: TRBJ2-3; size: NA; V: TRBV30; D: NA; CDR3: CAYYPLADTQYF; DNA: TGTGCCTATTACCCGCTGGCAGATACGCAGTATTTT
J: TRBJ2-7; size: NA; V: TRBV6-6; D: NA; CDR3: CASHGQIVEQYF; DNA: TGTGCCAGCCATGGACAGATTGTCGAGCAGTACTTC
J: TRBJ1-1; size: NA; V: TRBV18; D: TRBD1; CDR3: CASSPPGQGSEAFF; DNA: TGTGCCAGCTCACCACCGGGACAGGGATCTGAAGCTTTCTTT
J: TRBJ2-3; size: NA; V: TRBV7-9; D: TRBD2; CDR3: CASSLSSGRADTQYF; DNA: TGTGCCAGCAGCTTAAGCTCAGGGAGGGCAGATACGCAGTATTTT
J: TRBJ1-1; size: NA; V: TRBV6-4; D: NA; CDR3: CASSDSAGTEAFF; DNA: TGTGCCAGCAGTGACTCCGCGGGGACTGAAGCTTTCTTT
J: TRBJ2-2; size: once; V: TRBV7-9; D: NA; CDR3: CASSLVISLIGELFF; DNA: TGTGCCAGCAGCTTAGTGATTAGCTTAATCGGGGAGCTGTTTTTT
J: TRBJ1-1; size: once; V: TRBV4-1; D: NA; CDR3: CASSQDGRYTEAFF; DNA: TGCGCCAGCAGCCAAGATGGACGATACACTGAAGCTTTCTTT
J: TRBJ2-1; size: once; V: TRBV5-1; D: TRBD2; CDR3: CASSLALAGGNEQFF; DNA: TGCGCCAGCAGCTTGGCCCTAGCGGGAGGGAATGAGCAGTTCTTC
J: TRBJ1-5; size: once; V: TRBV6-1; D: NA; CDR3: CASSEIGGNQPQHF; DNA: TGTGCCAGCAGTGAAATAGGTGGCAATCAGCCCCAGCATTTT